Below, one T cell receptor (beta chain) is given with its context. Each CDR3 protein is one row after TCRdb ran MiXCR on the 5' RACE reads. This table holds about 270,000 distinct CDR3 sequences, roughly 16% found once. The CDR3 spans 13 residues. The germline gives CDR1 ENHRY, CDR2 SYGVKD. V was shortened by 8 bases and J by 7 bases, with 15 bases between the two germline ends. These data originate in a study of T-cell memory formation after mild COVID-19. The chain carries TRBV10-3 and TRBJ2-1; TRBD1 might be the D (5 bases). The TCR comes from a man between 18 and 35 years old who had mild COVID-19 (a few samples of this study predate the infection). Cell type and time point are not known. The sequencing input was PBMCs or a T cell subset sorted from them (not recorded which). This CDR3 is CAICQGMGNEQFF. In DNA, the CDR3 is TGTGCCATCTGTCAGGGCATGGGGAATGAGCAGTTCTTC.